The present T cell receptor beta chain was sequenced within a study of blood T cell repertoires in COVID-19. Study background: Material from acute and convalescent COVID-19 was sourced from the United States, Italy and Spain.

The length of the CDR3 is 16 residues. Germline CDR1 is LNHDA and CDR2 is SQIVND (reference sequence). Unmatched junction bases numbered 16, after V lost 5 bases and J lost 8 bases. In the authors' workflow: The assay estimated nucleated cells by amplifying reference gene primers. TCRdb's table, derived via immunoSEQ multiplex PCR, lists solely in-frame clones and lacks some. V and J calls and clone size come straight from that table; D and trimming were deduced from the DNA. The sample lists fewer than 350,000 clones, around 85% occurring once. This study enrolled people aged 18 to 89 from about 26 US geographic areas. Before being deemed recovered, Cohort 3 donors had two negative PCRs, clearance, or symptom resolution.

The chain employs TRBV19 and TRBJ1-2, with 8 bases that match TRBD1. The sequence was collected from a woman aged 45-65 years who had recovered from COVID-19. The sequenced sample consisted of PBMCs or T cells enriched from blood (not recorded which). The CDR3 DNA is TGTGCCAGTAGTCCCCTTGGACAGGGAGGAAGCAGAGGCTACACCTTC. Its protein is CASSPLGQGGSRGYTF.